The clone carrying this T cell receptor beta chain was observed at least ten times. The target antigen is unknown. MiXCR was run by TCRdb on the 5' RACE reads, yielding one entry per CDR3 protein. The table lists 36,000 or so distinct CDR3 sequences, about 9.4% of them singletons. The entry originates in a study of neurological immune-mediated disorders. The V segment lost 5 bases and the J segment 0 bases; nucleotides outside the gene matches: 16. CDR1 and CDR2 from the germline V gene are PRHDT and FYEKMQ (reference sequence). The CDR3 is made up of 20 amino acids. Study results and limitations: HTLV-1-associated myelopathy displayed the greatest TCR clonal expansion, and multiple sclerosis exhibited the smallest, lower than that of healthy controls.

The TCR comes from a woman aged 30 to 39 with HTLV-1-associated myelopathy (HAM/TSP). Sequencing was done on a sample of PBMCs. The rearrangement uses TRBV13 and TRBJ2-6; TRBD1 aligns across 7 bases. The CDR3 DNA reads TGTGCCAGCAGCGGCGAGCCGGACAGGAGAACTACCTCTGGGGCCAACGTCCTGACTTTC. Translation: CASSGEPDRRTTSGANVLTF.